These T cell receptor beta chains were read from a single sample in a study of blood T cell repertoires in COVID-19. Method: immunoSEQ multiplex PCR; TCRdb's copy keeps in-frame clones and lacks some. The table has about 290,000 clones, about nine tenths seen once. Sequencing input: peripheral blood. All receptors derive from a woman aged 30 to 39 with active or convalescent COVID-19. CDR3s include the opening cysteine and the closing phenylalanine or tryptophan. A D gene is named only where the DNA matches it firmly. Clone size is not always given. Where it is, it says once, few, many or a class for expanded clones.

DNA: TGCAGCGTTGACGGGGGACAGGGGGTAAGGAACTATGGCTACACCTTC; CDR3: CSVDGGQGVRNYGYTF; J: TRBJ1-2; size: -; D: TRBD1; V: TRBV29-1
DNA: TGTGCCACCAGCACGGGACTGCTCAATCAGCCCCAGCATTTT; CDR3: CATSTGLLNQPQHF; J: TRBJ1-5; size: -; D: -; V: TRBV15
DNA: TGTGCCAGCAGCTTAACAGGGGCCCACAATGAGCAGTTCTTC; CDR3: CASSLTGAHNEQFF; J: TRBJ2-1; size: -; D: TRBD1; V: TRBV11-2
DNA: TGTGCCTGGACTAGCGGGGGAGGAGGGGCCGGGGAGCTGTTTTTT; CDR3: CAWTSGGGGAGELFF; J: TRBJ2-2; size: -; D: TRBD2; V: TRBV30
DNA: TGCGCCAGCAGCCAAGATTTGACTAGCGGAAGCACAGATACGCAGTATTTT; CDR3: CASSQDLTSGSTDTQYF; J: TRBJ2-3; size: -; D: TRBD2; V: TRBV4-3
DNA: TGTGCCAGACCGTTTTGGCAGGGGAAATGGGAGCAGTACTTC; CDR3: CARPFWQGKWEQYF; J: TRBJ2-7; size: -; D: -; V: TRBV19
DNA: TGTGCCAGCAGCTCAGTGAGCGGGGGCGCAGGAAATGAGCAGTTCTTC; CDR3: CASSSVSGGAGNEQFF; J: TRBJ2-1; size: -; D: TRBD2; V: TRBV7-8
DNA: TGCGCCAGCAGCTCAGGGATCTCTGGAAACACCATATATTTT; CDR3: CASSSGISGNTIYF; J: TRBJ1-3; size: -; D: -; V: TRBV5-1
DNA: TGTGCCACCAGCAGAGAACTCGCTGTGCGACAGGAAGCTCGGGAGACCCAGTACTTC; CDR3: CATSRELAVRQEARETQYF; J: TRBJ2-5; size: -; D: -; V: TRBV15
DNA: TGTGCCAGCAGCTTAACGAGGAGCGGGGGAATATACGAGCAGTACTTC; CDR3: CASSLTRSGGIYEQYF; J: TRBJ2-7; size: -; D: TRBD2; V: TRBV7-2
DNA: TGTGCCAGCTCACCGGGAGGGGTCGACTATGGCTACACCTTC; CDR3: CASSPGGVDYGYTF; J: TRBJ1-2; size: -; D: -; V: TRBV18
DNA: TGTGCCTCTGAGGGGGGCCAGGGGGCTTACTATGGCTACACCTTC; CDR3: CASEGGQGAYYGYTF; J: TRBJ1-2; size: -; D: TRBD1; V: TRBV19
DNA: TGTGCCAGCAGAGGACAGGGAGACACCGGGGAGCTGTTTTTT; CDR3: CASRGQGDTGELFF; J: TRBJ2-2; size: -; D: TRBD1; V: TRBV6-5
DNA: TGCGCCAGCAGCCTAACAGACCCCAGCTACGAGCAGTACTTC; CDR3: CASSLTDPSYEQYF; J: TRBJ2-7; size: -; D: -; V: TRBV5-1
DNA: TGTGCCAGCAGTAACAGGGCGGCAGAGCAGTTCTTC; CDR3: CASSNRAAEQFF; J: TRBJ2-1; size: -; D: -; V: TRBV6-2/TRBV6-3
DNA: TGTGCCAGCAGCCCATCAACCATCCGGGCGGGGAGCTATGGCTACACCTTC; CDR3: CASSPSTIRAGSYGYTF; J: TRBJ1-2; size: -; D: -; V: TRBV5-8
DNA: TGTGCCAGCAGCTACGGACAGGGCACTGAAGCTTTCTTT; CDR3: CASSYGQGTEAFF; J: TRBJ1-1; size: few; D: TRBD1; V: TRBV5-6
DNA: TGTGCCAGCAGCGTAGGGATCGGGGGAAACTACGAGCAGTACTTC; CDR3: CASSVGIGGNYEQYF; J: TRBJ2-7; size: -; D: -; V: TRBV9
DNA: TGTGCCGCCTCAGGGGGGAACTCAAAGAACACTGAAGCTTTCTTT; CDR3: CAASGGNSKNTEAFF; J: TRBJ1-1; size: -; D: TRBD1; V: TRBV10-3
DNA: TGTGCCAGCTCCTCAGGGGGAGTCACTGAAGCTTTCTTT; CDR3: CASSSGGVTEAFF; J: TRBJ1-1; size: -; D: TRBD1; V: TRBV25-1
DNA: TGTGCCACCAGCAAGGACAGATACACTGAAGCTTTCTTT; CDR3: CATSKDRYTEAFF; J: TRBJ1-1; size: -; D: -; V: TRBV15
DNA: TGTGCCAGCAGCCAATTAGCGGGGGGGCCTTACAATGAGCAGTTCTTC; CDR3: CASSQLAGGPYNEQFF; J: TRBJ2-1; size: -; D: TRBD2; V: TRBV3-1/TRBV3-2
DNA: TGTGCCAGCAGTCATGGACTGATGAACACTGAAGCTTTCTTT; CDR3: CASSHGLMNTEAFF; J: TRBJ1-1; size: -; D: -; V: TRBV25-1
DNA: TGTGCCAGCAGCCCACGAATCGATCCGAGCTCCTACAATGAGCAGTTCTTC; CDR3: CASSPRIDPSSYNEQFF; J: TRBJ2-1; size: -; D: -; V: TRBV7-3
DNA: TGTGCCAGCAGCTTTACCGGGACAGTTCGTGAAACTAATGAAAAACTGTTTTTT; CDR3: CASSFTGTVRETNEKLFF; J: TRBJ1-4; size: once; D: TRBD1; V: TRBV7-9
DNA: TGCGCCAGCAGCTTGGAAGGAGCGGGGGGGCACAATGAGCAGTTCTTC; CDR3: CASSLEGAGGHNEQFF; J: TRBJ2-1; size: once; D: TRBD2; V: TRBV5-1
DNA: TGTGCCAGCAGTGATTGGCCCTACGAGCAGTACTTC; CDR3: CASSDWPYEQYF; J: TRBJ2-7; size: -; D: -; V: TRBV2
DNA: TGTGCCAGCAGTTTCTTCGGGGAGGGAAATAATGAAAAACTGTTTTTT; CDR3: CASSFFGEGNNEKLFF; J: TRBJ1-4; size: -; D: -; V: TRBV28
DNA: TGTGCCAGCAGCCTGGGACTAGCGGGGCATGAGACCCAGTACTTC; CDR3: CASSLGLAGHETQYF; J: TRBJ2-5; size: once; D: TRBD2; V: TRBV9
DNA: TGTGCCAGCAGCGTCGGGACACTCTCATGGGGCTATGGCTACACCTTC; CDR3: CASSVGTLSWGYGYTF; J: TRBJ1-2; size: -; D: -; V: TRBV9
DNA: TGCGCCAGCAGCCAAGAAGGACAGGGGGATACGCAGTATTTT; CDR3: CASSQEGQGDTQYF; J: TRBJ2-3; size: few; D: TRBD1; V: TRBV5-1
DNA: TGTGCCAGCAGCTTCCTCAGAGGGACAGCTGAAGCTTTCTTT; CDR3: CASSFLRGTAEAFF; J: TRBJ1-1; size: -; D: TRBD1; V: TRBV7-2
DNA: TGTGCCAGCAGTGAAGCAGGGGGTAGCTCCTATAATTCACCCCTCCACTTT; CDR3: CASSEAGGSSYNSPLHF; J: TRBJ1-6; size: -; D: -; V: TRBV6-1
DNA: TGTGCCAGCAGCCAAGACTACTTAGCGGGGTACGCCGGGGAGCTGTTTTTT; CDR3: CASSQDYLAGYAGELFF; J: TRBJ2-2; size: -; D: TRBD2; V: TRBV3-1/TRBV3-2
DNA: TGTGCCAGCAGGGACAGCCTATCCAATGAAAAACTGTTTTTT; CDR3: CASRDSLSNEKLFF; J: TRBJ1-4; size: -; D: -; V: TRBV28
DNA: TGTGCCAGCAGTGATCAGGGGGCGCAAAGCGCAACTAATGAAAAACTGTTTTTT; CDR3: CASSDQGAQSATNEKLFF; J: TRBJ1-4; size: -; D: TRBD1; V: TRBV25-1
DNA: TGTGCCAGCTCGAGAGCCGTAAGCACAGATACGCAGTATTTT; CDR3: CASSRAVSTDTQYF; J: TRBJ2-3; size: -; D: -; V: TRBV7-9
DNA: TGCGCCAGCAGCTCTGACCCAGCCCGGGATGGCTACACCTTC; CDR3: CASSSDPARDGYTF; J: TRBJ1-2; size: -; D: -; V: TRBV5-1
DNA: TGTGCCAGCAGCTTAACGGGGGCGATCGGAGAGCAGTTCTTC; CDR3: CASSLTGAIGEQFF; J: TRBJ2-1; size: -; D: -; V: TRBV7-3
DNA: TGCGCCAGCAGCCAAGGGGCCGCGAACACTGAAGCTTTCTTT; CDR3: CASSQGAANTEAFF; J: TRBJ1-1; size: -; D: -; V: TRBV5-1
DNA: TGTGCCAGCAGTTCCGGGACTGTTAACTATGGCTACACCTTC; CDR3: CASSSGTVNYGYTF; J: TRBJ1-2; size: -; D: -; V: TRBV5-6
DNA: TGTGCCAGCAGCGTAGTGGAGGGAAACACTGAAGCTTTCTTT; CDR3: CASSVVEGNTEAFF; J: TRBJ1-1; size: -; D: -; V: TRBV9
DNA: TGTGCCAGCAGCTTAACATTAAGGAGCTCCTACAATGAGCAGTTCTTC; CDR3: CASSLTLRSSYNEQFF; J: TRBJ2-1; size: -; D: -; V: TRBV7-2
DNA: TGTGCCTGGAGTGTACTTGGGACAGGGCGAGACGAGCAGTACTTC; CDR3: CAWSVLGTGRDEQYF; J: TRBJ2-7; size: -; D: TRBD1; V: TRBV30
DNA: TGTGCCAGCAGTTTAAGCAGGGGGCGGTTAATCAATCAGCCCCAGCATTTT; CDR3: CASSLSRGRLINQPQHF; J: TRBJ1-5; size: -; D: TRBD1; V: TRBV28
DNA: TGTGCCAGCTCACCCAGGGTTACTGAAGCTTTCTTT; CDR3: CASSPRVTEAFF; J: TRBJ1-1; size: -; D: -; V: TRBV18
DNA: TGTGCCAGCAGTCGTCCCGGGACAGCCCTAGGGATGGCCAAAAACATTCAGTACTTC; CDR3: CASSRPGTALGMAKNIQYF; J: TRBJ2-4; size: -; D: TRBD1; V: TRBV5-5